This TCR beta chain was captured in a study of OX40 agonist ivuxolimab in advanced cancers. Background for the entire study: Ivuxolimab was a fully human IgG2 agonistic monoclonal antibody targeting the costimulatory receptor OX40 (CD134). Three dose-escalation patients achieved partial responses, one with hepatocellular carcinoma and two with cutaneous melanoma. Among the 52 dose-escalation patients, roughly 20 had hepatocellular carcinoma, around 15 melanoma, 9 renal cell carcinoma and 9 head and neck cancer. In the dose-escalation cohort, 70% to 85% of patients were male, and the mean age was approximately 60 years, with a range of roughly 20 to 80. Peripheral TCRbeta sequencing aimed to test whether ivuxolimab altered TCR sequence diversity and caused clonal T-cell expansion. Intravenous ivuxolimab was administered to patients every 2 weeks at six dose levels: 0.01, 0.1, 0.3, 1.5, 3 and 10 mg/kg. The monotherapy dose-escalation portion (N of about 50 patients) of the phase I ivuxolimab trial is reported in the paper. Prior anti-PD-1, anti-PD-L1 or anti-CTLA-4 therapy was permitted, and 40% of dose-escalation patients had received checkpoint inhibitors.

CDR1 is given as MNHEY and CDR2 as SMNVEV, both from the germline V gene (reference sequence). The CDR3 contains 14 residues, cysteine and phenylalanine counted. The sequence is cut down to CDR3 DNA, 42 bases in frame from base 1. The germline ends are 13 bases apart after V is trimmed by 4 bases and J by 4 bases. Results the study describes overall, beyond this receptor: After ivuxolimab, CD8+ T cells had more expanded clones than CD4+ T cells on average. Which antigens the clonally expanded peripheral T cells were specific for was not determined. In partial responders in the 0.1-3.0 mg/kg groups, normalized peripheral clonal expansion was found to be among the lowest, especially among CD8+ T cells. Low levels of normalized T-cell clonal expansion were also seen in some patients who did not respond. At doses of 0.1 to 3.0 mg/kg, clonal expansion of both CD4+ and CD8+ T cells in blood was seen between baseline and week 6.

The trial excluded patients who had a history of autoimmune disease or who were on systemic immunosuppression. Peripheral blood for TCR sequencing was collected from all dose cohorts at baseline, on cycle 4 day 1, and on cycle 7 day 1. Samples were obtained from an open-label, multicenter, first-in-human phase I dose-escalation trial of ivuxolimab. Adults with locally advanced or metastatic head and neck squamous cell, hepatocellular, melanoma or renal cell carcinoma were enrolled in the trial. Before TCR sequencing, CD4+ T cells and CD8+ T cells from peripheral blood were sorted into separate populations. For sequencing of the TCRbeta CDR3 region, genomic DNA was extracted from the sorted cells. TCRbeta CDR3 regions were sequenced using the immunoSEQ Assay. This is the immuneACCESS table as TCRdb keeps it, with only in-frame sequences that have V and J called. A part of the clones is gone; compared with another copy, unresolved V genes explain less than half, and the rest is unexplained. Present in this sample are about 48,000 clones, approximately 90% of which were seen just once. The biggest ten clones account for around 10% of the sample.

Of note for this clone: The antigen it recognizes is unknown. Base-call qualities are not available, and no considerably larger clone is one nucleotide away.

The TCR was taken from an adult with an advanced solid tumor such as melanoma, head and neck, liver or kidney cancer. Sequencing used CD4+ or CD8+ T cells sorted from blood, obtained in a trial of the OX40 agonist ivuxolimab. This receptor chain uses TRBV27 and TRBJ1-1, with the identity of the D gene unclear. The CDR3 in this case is CASSSWPSFTEAFF. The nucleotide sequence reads TGTGCCAGCAGTTCGTGGCCGAGTTTCACTGAAGCTTTCTTT.